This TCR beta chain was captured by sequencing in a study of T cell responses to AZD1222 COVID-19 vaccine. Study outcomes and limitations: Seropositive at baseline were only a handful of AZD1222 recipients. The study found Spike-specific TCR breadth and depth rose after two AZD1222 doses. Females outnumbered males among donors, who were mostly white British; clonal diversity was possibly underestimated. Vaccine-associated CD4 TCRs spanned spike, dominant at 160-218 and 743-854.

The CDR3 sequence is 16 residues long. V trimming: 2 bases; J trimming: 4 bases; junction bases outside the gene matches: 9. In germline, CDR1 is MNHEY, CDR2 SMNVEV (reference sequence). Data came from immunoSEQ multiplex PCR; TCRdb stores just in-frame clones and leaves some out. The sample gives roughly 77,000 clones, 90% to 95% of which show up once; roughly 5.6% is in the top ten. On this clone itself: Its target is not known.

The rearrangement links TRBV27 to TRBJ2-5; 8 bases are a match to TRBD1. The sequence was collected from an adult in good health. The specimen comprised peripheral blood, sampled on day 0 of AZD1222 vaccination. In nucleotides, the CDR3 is TGTGCCAGCAGTTTAAAGACAGGGGTGGGAGGAGAGACCCAGTACTTC. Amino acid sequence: CASSLKTGVGGETQYF.